These 11 T cell receptor beta chains originate from one sample sequenced in a study of cytomegalovirus exposure and HLA in healthy donors. The primer mix had 60 Vbeta and 13 Jbeta primers. Measured with immunoSEQ multiplex PCR; TCRdb has only the in-frame clones, and not every one. This sample has over 200,000 clones, with 75% to 90% found just once. Sequencing input: PBMCs. These receptor sequences come from a young woman in good health and CMV-seronegative.

The chain is built from TRBV4-1 and TRBJ2-2; TRBD2 agrees at 13 bases. Looked up from germline, CDR1 is MGHRA and CDR2 is YSYEKL. The CDR3 contains 15 residues. V was pared by 7 bases and J by 6 bases, with 5 bases of the junction left unmatched. The CDR3 here is CASNRLAGGSGELFF. The CDR3 bases are TGCGCCAGCAACCGACTAGCGGGAGGATCCGGGGAGCTGTTTTTT.

V gene TRBV5-6 combines with J gene TRBJ2-1; D ambiguous. Germline V gene lookup returns CDR1 SGHDT and CDR2 YYEEEE. The CDR3 has 14 residues. V was clipped by 4 bases and J by 5 bases, with 13 bases between them. In nucleotides, the CDR3 is TGTGCCAGCAGCATGATTCTAACAGACAATGAGCAGTTCTTC. Protein product: CASSMILTDNEQFF.

The gene calls are TRBV11-2 and TRBJ1-4; D might be TRBD1 (5 bases). This CDR3 contains 16 residues. Trimming removed 3 bases at V and 8 bases at J, with 19 bases between. Germline V gene lookup returns CDR1 SGHAT and CDR2 FQNNGV. CDR3 nucleotide sequence: TGTGCCAGCAGCTTTTCAGCCAGGGACGGACTAGAAAAACTGTTTTTT. It translates to CASSFSARDGLEKLFF.

The chain links TRBV7-9 to TRBJ1-4; 7 nucleotides agree with TRBD1. The J segment lost 4 bases and the V segment lost 5 bases, leaving 4 bases of the junction unmatched. CDR1 SEHNR and CDR2 FQNEAQ come from the germline V gene (reference sequence). CDR3 length equals 14 residues. CDR3 sequence: CASSETGDNEKLFF. CDR3 DNA: TGTGCCAGCAGCGAAACAGGGGATAATGAAAAACTGTTTTTT.

The chain joins TRBV6-6 to TRBJ2-2; TRBD1 might be the D (5 bases). V was trimmed by 11 bases and J by 4 bases, leaving 17 bases between them. Per the germline V gene, CDR1 is MNHNY and CDR2 is SVGAGI (reference sequence). The CDR3 totals 14 residues. The CDR3, as DNA: TGTGCCGGAAAGCGACAGTCCCTCACCGGGGAGCTGTTTTTT. It translates to CAGKRQSLTGELFF.

The CDR3 loop is CASSLTPPGGYGYTF. The DNA for the CDR3 is TGTGCCAGCAGCTTAACCCCGCCCGGAGGCTATGGCTACACCTTC. J is TRBJ1-2 and V is TRBV7-9, with unresolved D. CDR1 and CDR2 from the germline V gene are SEHNR and FQNEAQ (reference sequence). The CDR3 totals 15 residues. Trimming pared 2 bases from V and 4 bases from J, leaving 14 bases between.

This chain's CDR3 is CASSGSRGSTYEQYF. CDR3 bases: TGTGCCAGCAGCGGTTCGAGGGGGTCCACCTACGAGCAGTACTTC. This chain links TRBV5-4 with TRBJ2-7, with D perhaps TRBD1 (6 bases). The CDR3 spans 15 residues. V was trimmed by 4 bases and J by 2 bases, leaving 16 bases between them. The germline V gene has CDR1 SGHNT and CDR2 YYREEE (reference sequence).

V and J are TRBV6-6 and TRBJ2-7; unclear D gene. Trimming removed 2 bases at V and 1 base at J, with 12 bases between. The CDR3 extends over 15 amino acids. Germline V gene data show CDR1 as MNHNY and CDR2 as SVGAGI (reference sequence). The CDR3 DNA is TGTGCCAGCAGTTACGCGCCGTATGGTTCCTACGAGCAGTACTTC. Translation gives CASSYAPYGSYEQYF.

The genes are TRBV4-2 and TRBJ2-3; no clear D. V lost 0 bases to trimming and J lost 6 bases, with 4 bases between them. Germline assignment: CDR1 LGHNA and CDR2 YNFKEQ. The CDR3 is made up of 12 amino acids. CDR3 DNA: TGTGCCAGCAGCCAAGAGTCTGATACGCAGTATTTT. It specifies CASSQESDTQYF.

Here the CDR3 DNA reads TGTGCCAGCAGCAATTGGGGGGACGACGGCTACACCTTC. Residues: CASSNWGDDGYTF. V usage is TRBV5-8 and J usage is TRBJ1-2, with D perhaps TRBD1 (5 bases). Looked up from germline, CDR1 is SGHTS and CDR2 is YDEGEE. V was clipped by 4 bases and J by 8 bases, with 15 bases between them. CDR3 length: 13 residues.

This sequence joins TRBV5-1 and TRBJ2-3; TRBD2 matches 7 bases. CDR1 and CDR2 from the germline V gene are SGHRS and YFSETQ. The CDR3 length is 15 residues. J was trimmed by 2 bases and V by 7 bases; bases with no gene match: 10. CDR3 bases: TGCGCCAGCTCCATAGCCGGGACTAACACAGATACGCAGTATTTT. This translates into CASSIAGTNTDTQYF.